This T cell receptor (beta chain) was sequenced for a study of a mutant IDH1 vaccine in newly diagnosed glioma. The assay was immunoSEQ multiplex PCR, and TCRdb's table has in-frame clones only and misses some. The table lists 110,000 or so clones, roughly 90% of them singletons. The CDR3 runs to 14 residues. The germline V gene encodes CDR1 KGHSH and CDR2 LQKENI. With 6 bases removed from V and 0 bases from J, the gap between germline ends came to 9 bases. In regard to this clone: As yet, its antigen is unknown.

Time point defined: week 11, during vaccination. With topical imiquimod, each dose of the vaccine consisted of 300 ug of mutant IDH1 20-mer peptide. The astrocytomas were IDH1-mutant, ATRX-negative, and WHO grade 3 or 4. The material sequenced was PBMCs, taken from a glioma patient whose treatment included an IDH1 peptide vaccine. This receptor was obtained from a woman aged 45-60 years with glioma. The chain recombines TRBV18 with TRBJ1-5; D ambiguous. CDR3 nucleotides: TGTGCCAGCTCCCCAGAAAATAGCAATCAGCCCCAGCATTTT. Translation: CASSPENSNQPQHF.